The entry below describes one TCR beta chain. What it binds is unknown. These data originate in a study of T cell responses to AZD1222 COVID-19 vaccine. Study-level findings and limits: The donor cohort was predominantly white British with a female majority, and clonal diversity may have been underestimated.

This CDR3 is built from 13 residues. J lost 11 bases, V lost 2 bases, and 2 bases had no gene match. Germline V gene data show CDR1 as SGHNT and CDR2 as YYREEE (reference sequence). Sequenced by immunoSEQ multiplex PCR; TCRdb stores in-frame clones only, minus some. The repertoire holds 60,000 to 75,000 clones, with about 83% as singletons. This receptor was taken from an adult who received the AZD1222 COVID-19 vaccine. The chain combines TRBV5-4 with TRBJ2-6; 9 bases fit TRBD1. Sequenced material: peripheral blood, taken 28 days after the second AZD1222 dose. The CDR3, as DNA: TGTGCCAGCAGCTTACAGGGGGCTGACGTCCTGACTTTC. It translates to CASSLQGADVLTF.